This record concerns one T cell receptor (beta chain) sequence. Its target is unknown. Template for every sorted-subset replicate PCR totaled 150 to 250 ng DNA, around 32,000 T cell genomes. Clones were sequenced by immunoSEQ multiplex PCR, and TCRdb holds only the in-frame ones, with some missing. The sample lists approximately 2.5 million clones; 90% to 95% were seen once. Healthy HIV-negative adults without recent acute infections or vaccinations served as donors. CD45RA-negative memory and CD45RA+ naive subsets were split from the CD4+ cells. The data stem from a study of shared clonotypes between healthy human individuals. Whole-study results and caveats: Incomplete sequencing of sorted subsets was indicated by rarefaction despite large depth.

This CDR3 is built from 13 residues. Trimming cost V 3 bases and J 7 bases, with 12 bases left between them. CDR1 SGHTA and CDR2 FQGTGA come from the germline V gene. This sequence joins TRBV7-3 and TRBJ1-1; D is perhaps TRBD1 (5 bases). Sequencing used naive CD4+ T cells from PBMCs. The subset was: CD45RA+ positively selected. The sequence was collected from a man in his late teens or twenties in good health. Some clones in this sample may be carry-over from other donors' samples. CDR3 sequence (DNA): TGTGCCAGCAGCTTGCTGGGGGTCAATGAAGCTTTCTTT. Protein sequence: CASSLLGVNEAFF.